What follows are 18 T cell receptor beta chains derived from one specimen sequenced in a study of T cell responses to AZD1222 COVID-19 vaccine (dated by TCRdb to the early 2020s). The time point label on this specimen signifies: about 28 days (+/-7) after the second vaccine dose. Libraries were prepared through the immunoSEQ multiplex PCR assay. Drawn from immuneACCESS, this table holds only the in-frame rearrangements with V and J called that TCRdb kept. Clones are partly lost; checked studies trace under half to an unresolved V gene and leave the rest unexplained. Across this sample there are over 130,000 clones, with approximately 92% seen only once. The biggest ten clones account for 3% to 4% of the sample. Material: peripheral blood, obtained 28 days after the second AZD1222 dose. The receptor set was obtained from an adult who received the AZD1222 COVID-19 vaccine.

This clone appeared a few times. The chain joins TRBV28 to TRBJ2-7; TRBD2 matches at 12 bases. Trimming removed 7 bases from V and 6 bases from J; junction bases left unmatched: 4. Germline lookup yields CDR1 MDHEN and CDR2 SYDVKM. The CDR3 length is 13 residues. The CDR3 here is CASTRTSGIEQYF. CDR3 sequence (DNA): TGTGCCAGCACAAGGACTAGCGGGATCGAGCAGTACTTC.

The rearrangement links TRBV7-9 to TRBJ1-2; no reliable D call. The CDR3 is 13 amino acids. V was trimmed by 3 bases and J by 5 bases, leaving 10 bases between them. The germline CDR1 and CDR2 sequences are SEHNR and FQNEAQ (reference sequence). CDR3 in DNA: TGTGCCAGCAGCTTTGTCGATTCATATGGCTACACCTTC. It yields the protein CASSFVDSYGYTF.

The V gene is TRBV18, the J gene TRBJ2-2, with D perhaps being TRBD1 or TRBD2 (6 bases each). This CDR3 contains 19 residues. Germline CDR1 and CDR2: KGHSH and LQKENI. V was shortened by 3 bases and J by 4 bases, with 24 bases between the two germline ends. CDR3 sequence: CASSPFSGHRGGSTGELFF. DNA for the CDR3: TGTGCCAGCTCACCCTTCTCCGGACACAGAGGGGGGAGCACCGGGGAGCTGTTTTTT.

The chain employs TRBV6-6 and TRBJ1-1, with 9 bases that match TRBD1. Unmatched junction bases numbered 6, after V lost 6 bases and J lost 1 base. The CDR3 spans 15 residues. Germline V lookup: CDR1 MNHNY, CDR2 SVGAGI (reference sequence). The CDR3 DNA sequence: TGTGCCAGCAGAAGACAGGGGGGGTCGAACACTGAAGCTTTCTTT. Translating it yields CASRRQGGSNTEAFF.

The rearrangement uses TRBV28 and TRBJ1-1; D remains ambiguous. Germline V gives CDR1 MDHEN, CDR2 SYDVKM. Trimming left V 4 bases short and J 9 bases short, with 9 bases between. The CDR3 loop spans 11 amino acids. The CDR3 is CASSSPNQAFF. The CDR3, as DNA: TGTGCCAGCAGTTCCCCAAATCAAGCTTTCTTT.

V usage is TRBV5-6 and J usage is TRBJ1-3; 8 nucleotides agree with TRBD1. The trim removed 2 bases at V and 7 bases at J, leaving 11 bases unmatched. The CDR3 is made up of 16 amino acids. Germline CDR1 reads SGHDT; CDR2 reads YYEEEE. The CDR3 DNA sequence: TGTGCCAGCAGCTTACTTACAGGGGGAAGTATGAACACCATATATTTT. Residues: CASSLLTGGSMNTIYF.

V is TRBV5-4 and J is TRBJ2-7; D may be TRBD1 (6 bases). Germline CDR1 is SGHNT and CDR2 is YYREEE (reference sequence). There are 16 residues in the CDR3. Deletions cut 2 bases from V and 3 bases from J, with 18 bases between. CDR3 bases: TGTGCCAGCAGCTTATCGGGTGGAGGCAGGGGCTACGAGCAGTACTTC. Translated, it gives CASSLSGGGRGYEQYF. Complete variable domain (other parts from reference TRBV5-4 and TRBJ2-7): ETGVTQSPTHLIKTRGQQVTLRCSSQSGHNTVSWYQQALGQGPQFIFQYYREEENGRGNFPPRFSGLQFPNYSSELNVNALELDDSALYLCASSLSGGGRGYEQYFGPGTRLTVT.

The chain couples TRBV7-6 to TRBJ2-5, with unresolved D. The CDR3 has 15 residues. Germline loops: CDR1 SGHVS, CDR2 FNYEAQ. Trimming took 1 base from V and 1 from J, leaving 10 bases between them. The CDR3 DNA sequence: TGTGCCAGCAGCTTAGACCTAGGGCCCCAAGAGACCCAGTACTTC. It specifies CASSLDLGPQETQYF.

This clone was seen once. This chain joins TRBV7-6 and TRBJ2-3; D is unclear. Germline V CDR1 and CDR2: SGHVS, FNYEAQ. Trimming removed 4 bases from V and 4 bases from J, with 12 bases in between. This CDR3 is built from 14 residues. The DNA of the CDR3 is TGTGCCAGCAGCTCCCCGAACTGGGCAGATACGCAGTATTTT. Translation: CASSSPNWADTQYF. The full variable domain, with the rest looked up from reference TRBV7-6 and TRBJ2-3, is GAGVSQSPRYKVTKRGQDVALRCDPISGHVSLYWYRQALGQGPEFLTYFNYEAQQDKSGLPNDRFSAERPEGSISTLTIQRTEQRDSAMYRCASSSPNWADTQYFGPGTRLTVL.

This chain uses TRBV7-2 with TRBJ2-7; weak D call: TRBD1 (7 bases). CDR3 size: 15 residues. Germline V gene data show CDR1 as SGHTA and CDR2 as FQGNSA. V was clipped by 5 bases and J by 4 bases, with 18 bases between them. The CDR3 DNA sequence: TGTGCCAGCAGCCCTAGGGCGGGGACAGCGTACGAGCAGTACTTC. Protein: CASSPRAGTAYEQYF.

This CDR3 is CASSIGKPYNEQFF. For the CDR3, the DNA is TGTGCCAGCAGCATCGGGAAACCCTACAATGAGCAGTTCTTC. The chain joins TRBV7-2 to TRBJ2-1, with D maybe TRBD2 (5 bases). The CDR3 length is 14 residues. V was cut by 5 bases and J by 2 bases, with 10 bases left in between. CDR1 is SGHTA and CDR2 is FQGNSA in the germline V gene.

The sample holds one count of this clone. The chain employs TRBV11-2 and TRBJ2-7; TRBD1 aligns across 10 bases. The CDR3 runs to 14 residues. CDR1 is SGHAT, CDR2 FQNNGV, per germline. J lost 5 bases, V lost 5 bases, and 6 bases had no gene match. CDR3 loop: CASSLDRGYHEQYF. CDR3 coding DNA: TGTGCCAGCAGCCTGGACAGGGGGTACCACGAGCAGTACTTC. Using reference TRBV11-2 and TRBJ2-7 for the parts outside the CDR3, the full variable domain is EAGVAQSPRYKIIEKRQSVAFWCNPISGHATLYWYQQILGQGPKLLIQFQNNGVVDDSQLPKDRFSAERLKGVDSTLKIQPAKLEDSAVYLCASSLDRGYHEQYFGPGTRLTVT.

The chain joins TRBV5-4 to TRBJ2-7; D might be TRBD2 (7 bases). The CDR3 is 14 amino acids. CDR1 is SGHNT, CDR2 YYREEE, per germline (reference sequence). The V end was cut by 3 bases, the J end by 6 bases, with 16 bases between. This chain's CDR3 is CASSSNRGGSEQYF. For the CDR3, the DNA is TGTGCCAGCAGCTCAAATAGGGGGGGTAGCGAGCAGTACTTC.

The sample holds one count of this clone. The V and J genes are TRBV6-1 and TRBJ2-7, with 7 bases that match TRBD2. V was pared by 2 bases and J by 5 bases, with 9 bases of the junction left unmatched. This CDR3 comprises 15 residues. Germline CDR1 and CDR2: MNHNS and SASEGT. The CDR3 is CASSERAAGRNEQYF. The CDR3 DNA reads as TGTGCCAGCAGTGAAAGGGCAGCGGGAAGGAACGAGCAGTACTTC.

The chain uses TRBV5-1 and TRBJ1-1; 9 positions agree with TRBD1. V lost 4 bases to trimming and J lost 2 bases; unmatched junction nucleotides: 6. Germline CDR1 is SGHRS and CDR2 is YFSETQ. This CDR3 comprises 15 residues. CDR3 in amino acids: CASSPRTGENTEAFF. The CDR3, as DNA: TGCGCCAGCAGCCCCCGGACAGGGGAAAACACTGAAGCTTTCTTT.

The chain carries TRBV5-1 and TRBJ1-2; no clear D. The CDR3 consists of 14 residues. With 4 bases removed from V and 7 bases from J, the gap between germline ends came to 17 bases. Looked up from germline, CDR1 is SGHRS and CDR2 is YFSETQ. Here the CDR3 reads CASSPVKDSPGYTF. CDR3 DNA: TGCGCCAGCAGCCCTGTGAAGGACTCTCCTGGCTACACCTTC.

The chain links TRBV28 to TRBJ1-2, with D possibly TRBD1 on 5 matching bases. Germline V lookup: CDR1 MDHEN, CDR2 SYDVKM. The V gene lost 5 bases and the J gene lost 8 bases, with 18 bases spanning the gap. The CDR3 length is 14 residues. The CDR3 region is CASSAITGSGGYTF. In DNA form, the CDR3 reads TGTGCCAGCAGTGCCATCACAGGTTCGGGGGGCTACACCTTC.

The rearrangement uses TRBV5-6 and TRBJ2-7; D call uncertain. The CDR3 spans 11 residues. Germline CDR1 and CDR2: SGHDT and YYEEEE. The V end lost 5 bases, the J end lost 6 bases, and 9 bases lay between the germline ends. The CDR3 loop reads CASSSIVEQYF. The CDR3 nucleotides are TGTGCCAGCAGTTCCATAGTCGAGCAGTACTTC. Variable domain in full (rest from reference TRBV5-6 and TRBJ2-7): DAGVTQSPTHLIKTRGQQVTLRCSPKSGHDTVSWYQQALGQGPQFIFQYYEEEERQRGNFPDRFSGHQFPNYSSELNVNALLLGDSALYLCASSSIVEQYFGPGTRLTVT.